The T cell receptor (beta chain) described here comes from a study of blood T cell repertoires in COVID-19. Profiling relied on immunoSEQ multiplex PCR, and the TCRdb table lists in-frame clones only, not all of them. The sample lists hundreds of thousands of clones, about 80% occurring once. V trimming: 0 bases; J trimming: 6 bases; junction bases outside the gene matches: 1. There are 13 residues in the CDR3. The germline gives CDR1 SGHRS, CDR2 YFSETQ. V is TRBV5-1 and J is TRBJ1-2; the match to TRBD1 covers 8 bases. Material for sequencing was peripheral blood. The receptor comes from a woman aged 80 or older with acute or convalescent COVID-19. CDR3 protein: CASSLGTGNGYTF. The CDR3 DNA follows: TGCGCCAGCAGCTTGGGGACAGGGAATGGCTACACCTTC.